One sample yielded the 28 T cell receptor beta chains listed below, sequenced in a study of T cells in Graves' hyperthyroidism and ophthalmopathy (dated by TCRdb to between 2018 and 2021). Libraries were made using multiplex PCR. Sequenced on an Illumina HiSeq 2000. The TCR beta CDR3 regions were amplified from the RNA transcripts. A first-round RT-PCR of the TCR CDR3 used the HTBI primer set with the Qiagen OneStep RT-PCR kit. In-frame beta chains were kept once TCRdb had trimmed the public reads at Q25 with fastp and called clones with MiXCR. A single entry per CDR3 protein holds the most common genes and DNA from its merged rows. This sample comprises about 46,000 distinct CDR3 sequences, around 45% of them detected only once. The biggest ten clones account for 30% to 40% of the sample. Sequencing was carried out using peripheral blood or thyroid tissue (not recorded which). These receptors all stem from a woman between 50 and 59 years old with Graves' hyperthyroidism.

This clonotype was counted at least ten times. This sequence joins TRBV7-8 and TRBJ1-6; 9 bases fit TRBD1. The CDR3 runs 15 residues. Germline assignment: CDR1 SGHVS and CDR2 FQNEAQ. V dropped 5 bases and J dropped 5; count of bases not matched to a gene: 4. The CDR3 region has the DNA TGTGCCAGCAGCCTCGGACAGGGGAATAATTCACCCCTCCACTTT. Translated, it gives CASSLGQGNNSPLHF.

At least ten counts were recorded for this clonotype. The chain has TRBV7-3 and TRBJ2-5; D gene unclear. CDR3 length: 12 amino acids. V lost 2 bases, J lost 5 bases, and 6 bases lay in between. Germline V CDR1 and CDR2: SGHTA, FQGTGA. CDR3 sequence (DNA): TGTGCCAGCAGCTTATTGGGGGAGACCCAGTACTTC. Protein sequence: CASSLLGETQYF. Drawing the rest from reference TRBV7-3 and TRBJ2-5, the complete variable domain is GAGVSQTPSNKVTEKGKYVELRCDPISGHTALYWYRQSLGQGPEFLIYFQGTGAADDSGLPNDRFFAVRPEGSVSTLKIQRTERGDSAVYLCASSLLGETQYFGPGTRLLVL.

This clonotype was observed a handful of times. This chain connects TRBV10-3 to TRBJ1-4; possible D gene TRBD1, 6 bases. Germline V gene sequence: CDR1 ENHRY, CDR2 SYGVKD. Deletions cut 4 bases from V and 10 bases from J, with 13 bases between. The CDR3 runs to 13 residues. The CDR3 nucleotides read TGTGCCATCAGTGCGCAGGGGATGGGAAAACTGTTTTTT. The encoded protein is CAISAQGMGKLFF.

CDR3 loop: CSAGTSGRPREQYF. In DNA form, the CDR3 reads TGCAGTGCGGGGACTAGCGGGAGACCGAGAGAGCAGTACTTC. The V call is TRBV20-1, the J call TRBJ2-7; 14 nucleotides align to TRBD2. The germline V gene has CDR1 DFQATT and CDR2 SNEGSKA (reference sequence). The CDR3 is made up of 14 amino acids. J lost 7 bases, V lost 6 bases, and 8 bases had no gene match.

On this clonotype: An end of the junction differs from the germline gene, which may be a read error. The CDR3 sequence is CASSVAGGIYNEQFF. As DNA, the CDR3 is TGTGCCAGCAGTGTAGCGGGAGGGATATACAATGAGCAGTTCTTC. The chain couples TRBV9 to TRBJ2-1; 11 bases agree with TRBD2. The CDR3 loop spans 15 amino acids. Germline CDR1 SGDLS, CDR2 YYNGEE.

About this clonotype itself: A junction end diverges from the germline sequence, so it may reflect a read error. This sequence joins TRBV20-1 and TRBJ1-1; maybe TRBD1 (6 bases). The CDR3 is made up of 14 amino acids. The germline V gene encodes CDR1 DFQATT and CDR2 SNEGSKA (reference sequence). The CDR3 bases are TGCAGTGCTAGGGCGGGGGGCAGGCCTTCTGAGGCTTTCTTT. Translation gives CSARAGGRPSEAFF.

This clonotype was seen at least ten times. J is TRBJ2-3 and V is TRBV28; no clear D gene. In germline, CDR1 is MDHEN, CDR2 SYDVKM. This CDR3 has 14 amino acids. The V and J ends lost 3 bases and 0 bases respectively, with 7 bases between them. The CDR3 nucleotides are TGTGCCAGCAGTTTGCGGATGAGCACAGATACGCAGTATTTT. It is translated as CASSLRMSTDTQYF.

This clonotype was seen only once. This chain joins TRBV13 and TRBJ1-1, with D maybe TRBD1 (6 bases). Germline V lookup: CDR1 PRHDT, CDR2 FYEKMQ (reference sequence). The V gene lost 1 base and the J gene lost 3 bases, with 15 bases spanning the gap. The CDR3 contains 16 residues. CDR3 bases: TGTGCCAGCAGCTTAGCGGGAGGACAGCGATACACTGAAGCTTTCTTT. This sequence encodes CASSLAGGQRYTEAFF.

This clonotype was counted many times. This CDR3 reads CASSYLGGNYGYTF. DNA for the CDR3: TGTGCCAGCAGTTACTTGGGCGGAAACTATGGCTACACCTTC. The chain uses TRBV6-5 and TRBJ1-2, with D uncertain. CDR3 length: 14 residues. V gave up 1 base and J gave up 2 bases, with 8 bases separating them. Germline values: CDR1 MNHEY, CDR2 SVGAGI.

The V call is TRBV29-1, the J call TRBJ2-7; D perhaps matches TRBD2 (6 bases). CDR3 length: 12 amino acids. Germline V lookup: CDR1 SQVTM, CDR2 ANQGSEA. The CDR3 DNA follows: TGCAGTGCGGGACGGGGGATTGGGGAGCAGTACTTC. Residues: CSAGRGIGEQYF.

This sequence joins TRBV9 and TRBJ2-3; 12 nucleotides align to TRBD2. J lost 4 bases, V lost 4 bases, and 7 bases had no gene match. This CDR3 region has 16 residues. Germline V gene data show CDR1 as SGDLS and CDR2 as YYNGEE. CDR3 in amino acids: CASSPRLAGAPDTQYF. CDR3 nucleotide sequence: TGTGCCAGCAGCCCACGACTAGCGGGAGCCCCAGATACGCAGTATTTT.

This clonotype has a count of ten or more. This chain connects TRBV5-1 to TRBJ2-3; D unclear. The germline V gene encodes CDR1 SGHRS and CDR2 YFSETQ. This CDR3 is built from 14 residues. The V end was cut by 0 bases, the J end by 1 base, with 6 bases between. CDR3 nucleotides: TGCGCCAGCAGCTTGGAGGACGGCACAGATACGCAGTATTTT. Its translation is CASSLEDGTDTQYF. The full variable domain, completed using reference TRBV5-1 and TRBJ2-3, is KAGVTQTPRYLIKTRGQQVTLSCSPISGHRSVSWYQQTPGQGLQFLFEYFSETQRNKGNFPGRFSGRQFSNSRSEMNVSTLELGDSALYLCASSLEDGTDTQYFGPGTRLTVL.

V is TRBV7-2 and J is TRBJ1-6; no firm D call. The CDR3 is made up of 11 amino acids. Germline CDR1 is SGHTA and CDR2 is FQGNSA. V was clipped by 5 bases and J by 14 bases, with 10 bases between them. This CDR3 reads CASSPDLTLHF. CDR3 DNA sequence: TGTGCCAGCAGCCCAGACCTCACCCTCCACTTT.

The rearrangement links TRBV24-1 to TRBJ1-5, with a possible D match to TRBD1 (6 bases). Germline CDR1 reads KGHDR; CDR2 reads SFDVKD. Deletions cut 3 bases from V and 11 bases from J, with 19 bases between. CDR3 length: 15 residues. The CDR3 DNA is TGTGCCACCAGTGATAGCCGGGGGCGCGGTTGGGCCCAGCATTTT. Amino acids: CATSDSRGRGWAQHF.

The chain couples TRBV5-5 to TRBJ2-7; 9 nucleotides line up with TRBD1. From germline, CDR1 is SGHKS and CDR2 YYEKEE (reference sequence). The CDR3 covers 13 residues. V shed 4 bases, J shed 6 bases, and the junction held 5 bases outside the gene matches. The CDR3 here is CASSTTTGGEQYF. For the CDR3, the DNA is TGTGCCAGCAGCACCACGACAGGGGGCGAGCAGTACTTC.

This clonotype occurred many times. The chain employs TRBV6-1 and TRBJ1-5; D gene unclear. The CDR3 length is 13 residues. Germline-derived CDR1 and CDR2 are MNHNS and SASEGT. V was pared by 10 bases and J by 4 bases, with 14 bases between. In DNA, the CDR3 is TGTGCCATCGAGGAACCGCGAAATCAGCCCCAGCATTTT. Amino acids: CAIEEPRNQPQHF.

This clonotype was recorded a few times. The chain's CDR3 is CASSPIRTSGSEQYF. CDR3 coding DNA: TGTGCCAGCAGCCCGATCCGGACTAGCGGGAGCGAGCAGTACTTC. V usage is TRBV7-6 and J usage is TRBJ2-7; 13 bases align to TRBD2. This CDR3 has 15 residues. After removal of 5 bases from V and 6 bases from J, the junction contained 7 bases not matched to a gene. From germline, CDR1 is SGHVS and CDR2 FNYEAQ.

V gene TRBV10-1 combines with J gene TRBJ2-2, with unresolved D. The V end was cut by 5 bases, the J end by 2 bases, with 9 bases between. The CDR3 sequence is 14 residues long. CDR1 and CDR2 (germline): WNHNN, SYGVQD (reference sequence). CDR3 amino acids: CASSTQRNTGELFF. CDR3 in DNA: TGCGCCAGCAGTACACAGAGAAACACCGGGGAGCTGTTTTTT.

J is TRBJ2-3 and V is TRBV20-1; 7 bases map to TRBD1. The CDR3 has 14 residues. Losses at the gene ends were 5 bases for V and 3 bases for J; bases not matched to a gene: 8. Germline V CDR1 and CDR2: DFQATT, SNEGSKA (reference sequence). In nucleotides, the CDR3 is TGCAGTGCTGCCAGACAGGGAAGTACAGATACGCAGTATTTT. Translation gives CSAARQGSTDTQYF.

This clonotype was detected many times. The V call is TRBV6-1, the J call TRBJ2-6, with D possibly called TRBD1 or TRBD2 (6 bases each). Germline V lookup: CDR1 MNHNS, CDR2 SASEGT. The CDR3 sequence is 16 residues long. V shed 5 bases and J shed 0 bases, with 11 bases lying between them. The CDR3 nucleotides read TGTGCCAGCAGTCTAGGGGGGAACTCTGGGGCCAACGTCCTGACTTTC. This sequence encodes CASSLGGNSGANVLTF.

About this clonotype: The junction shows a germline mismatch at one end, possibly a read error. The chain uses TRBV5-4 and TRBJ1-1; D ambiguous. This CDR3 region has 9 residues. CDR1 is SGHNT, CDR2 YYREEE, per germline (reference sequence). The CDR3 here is CASSQDSHF. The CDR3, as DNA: TGTGCCAGCAGCCAAGATTCCCATTTT.

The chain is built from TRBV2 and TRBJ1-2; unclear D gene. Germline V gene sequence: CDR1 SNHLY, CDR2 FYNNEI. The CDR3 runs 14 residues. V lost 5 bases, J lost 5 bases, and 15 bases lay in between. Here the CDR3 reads CASSLVPAPYGYTF. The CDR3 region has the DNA TGTGCCAGCAGTTTAGTTCCAGCCCCTTATGGCTACACCTTC.

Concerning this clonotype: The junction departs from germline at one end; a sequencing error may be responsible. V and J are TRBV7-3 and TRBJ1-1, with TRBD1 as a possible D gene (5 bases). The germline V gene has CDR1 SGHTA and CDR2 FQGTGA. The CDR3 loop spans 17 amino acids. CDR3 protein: CASSLQAVTDTNTEAFF. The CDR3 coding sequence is TGTGCCAGCAGCTTACAGGCCGTGACAGACACGAACACTGAAGCCTTCTTT. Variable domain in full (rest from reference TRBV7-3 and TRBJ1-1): GAGVSQTPSNKVTEKGKYVELRCDPISGHTALYWYRQSLGQGPEFLIYFQGTGAADDSGLPNDRFFAVRPEGSVSTLKIQRTERGDSAVYLCASSLQAVTDTNTEAFFGQGTRLTVV.

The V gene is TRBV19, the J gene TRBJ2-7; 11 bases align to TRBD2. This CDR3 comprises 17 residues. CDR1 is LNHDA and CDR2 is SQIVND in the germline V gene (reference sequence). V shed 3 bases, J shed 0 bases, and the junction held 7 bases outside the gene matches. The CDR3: CASSITGLAGSSYEQYF. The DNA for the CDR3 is TGTGCCAGTAGTATTACAGGACTAGCGGGTAGCTCCTACGAGCAGTACTTC.

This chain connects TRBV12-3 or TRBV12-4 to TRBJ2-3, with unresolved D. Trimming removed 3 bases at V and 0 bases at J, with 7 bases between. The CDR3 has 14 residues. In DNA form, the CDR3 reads TGTGCCAGCAGTTTGGGTCCTAGCACAGATACGCAGTATTTT. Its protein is CASSLGPSTDTQYF.

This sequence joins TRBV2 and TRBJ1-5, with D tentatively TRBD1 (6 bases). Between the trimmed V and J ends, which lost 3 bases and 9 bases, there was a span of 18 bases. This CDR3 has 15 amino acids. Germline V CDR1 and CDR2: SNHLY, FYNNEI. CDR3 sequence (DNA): TGTGCCAGCAGTGACTCCGCAGGGGCGAGGGGGCCCCAGCATTTT. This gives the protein CASSDSAGARGPQHF.

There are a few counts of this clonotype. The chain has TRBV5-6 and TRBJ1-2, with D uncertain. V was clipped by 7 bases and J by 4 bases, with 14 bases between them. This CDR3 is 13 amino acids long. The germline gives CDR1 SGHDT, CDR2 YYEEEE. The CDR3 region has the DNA TGTGCCAGCTCCCCCGGACGGACCTATGGCTACACCTTC. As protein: CASSPGRTYGYTF.

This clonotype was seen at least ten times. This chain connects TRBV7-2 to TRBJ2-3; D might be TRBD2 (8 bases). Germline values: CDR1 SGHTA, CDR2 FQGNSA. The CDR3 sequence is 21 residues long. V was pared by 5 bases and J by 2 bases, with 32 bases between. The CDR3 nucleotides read TGTGCCAGCAGCCGAAGGGGGCGGGCGGGAGGTAGGATGAAGCCCACAGATACGCAGTATTTT. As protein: CASSRRGRAGGRMKPTDTQYF.